The 27 T cell receptor beta chains below all came from one sample that was sequenced in a study of blood T cell repertoires in COVID-19 (TCRdb year 2020). Libraries came from the immunoSEQ multiplex PCR assay. Here the immuneACCESS table is served through TCRdb, limited to in-frame sequences with V and J called. Missing clones are a known gap in these copies; in checked studies unresolved V genes cover under half, and the rest lacks a known reason. This sample is represented by around 160,000 clones; approximately 85% of them were singletons. The ten largest clones capture around 8% of the sample. The sample taken for sequencing was peripheral blood. Receptors originate from an older woman with COVID-19, enrolled during active disease.

V gene TRBV5-1 combines with J gene TRBJ2-7; the match to TRBD1 covers 7 bases. With 4 bases clipped from V and 4 bases from J, the junction kept 8 bases outside the gene matches. This CDR3 contains 14 residues. The germline V gene encodes CDR1 SGHRS and CDR2 YFSETQ. Here the CDR3 DNA reads TGCGCCAGCAGCGTAGACAGGGCAGGGTACGAGCAGTACTTC. This codes for CASSVDRAGYEQYF.

V is TRBV5-1 and J is TRBJ1-2; TRBD1 might be the D (5 bases). The V end lost 7 bases, the J end lost 0 bases, and 13 bases lay between the germline ends. Germline CDR1 SGHRS, CDR2 YFSETQ. The CDR3 covers 14 residues. The CDR3 DNA reads TGCGCCAGCGGATTGACAGCTACTAACTATGGCTACACCTTC. Encoded protein: CASGLTATNYGYTF.

This chain connects TRBV18 to TRBJ2-3, with a possible D match to TRBD2 (6 bases). Germline loops: CDR1 KGHSH, CDR2 LQKENI. The V and J ends lost 0 bases and 2 bases respectively, with 9 bases between them. CDR3 length: 15 residues. CDR3 protein: CASSPPGLPTDTQYF. The CDR3 DNA sequence: TGTGCCAGCTCACCACCCGGACTACCCACAGATACGCAGTATTTT.

The rearrangement uses TRBV18 and TRBJ1-1; a weak D match, TRBD1 (5 bases). Germline V gene sequence: CDR1 KGHSH, CDR2 LQKENI. V lost 3 bases and J 3 bases, leaving 11 bases between the germline ends. The CDR3 spans 14 residues. CDR3 nucleotides: TGTGCCAGCTCACCGGAGGGGTGGGACACTGAAGCTTTCTTT. It encodes CASSPEGWDTEAFF.

The J gene is TRBJ1-5, the V gene TRBV24-1; TRBD1 matches 7 bases. With V trimmed by 4 bases and J by 6 bases, 8 bases remained unmatched. The CDR3 is 15 amino acids. CDR1 is KGHDR, CDR2 SFDVKD, per germline. CDR3 sequence reads: CATSETGSGGQPQHF. The CDR3, as DNA: TGTGCCACCAGTGAAACAGGATCAGGGGGTCAGCCCCAGCATTTT.

The chain employs TRBV2 and TRBJ2-5; tentatively, D is TRBD2 (7 bases). CDR3 length: 14 amino acids. The germline V gene encodes CDR1 SNHLY and CDR2 FYNNEI. Trimming removed 6 bases at V and 7 bases at J, with 18 bases between. The CDR3 protein is CASRGDTSGGTQYF. The CDR3 DNA follows: TGTGCCAGCAGGGGGGACACATCGGGAGGGACCCAGTACTTC.

The chain couples TRBV24-1 to TRBJ2-1, with 7 positions matching TRBD1. Looked up from germline, CDR1 is KGHDR and CDR2 is SFDVKD. The junction had 5 bases not matched to a gene; V was cut back by 5 bases and J by 2 bases. The CDR3 runs 15 residues. The CDR3 DNA follows: TGTGCCACCAGTGGCGACAGGGACACCTACAATGAGCAGTTCTTC. It specifies CATSGDRDTYNEQFF.

The chain couples TRBV7-3 to TRBJ1-5, with D hard to call. Trimming shortened V by 1 base and J by 4 bases, and 20 bases separated the two germline ends. This CDR3 has 18 amino acids. Looked up from germline, CDR1 is SGHTA and CDR2 is FQGTGA. CDR3 coding DNA: TGTGCCAGCAGCTTAATCTCTCAGAACCGAAGAATTAATCAGCCCCAGCATTTT. Translated, it gives CASSLISQNRRINQPQHF.

This clone appeared a few times. V usage is TRBV27 and J usage is TRBJ1-5; 8 nucleotides line up with TRBD1. This CDR3 has 15 residues. The V segment lost 3 bases and the J segment 2 bases; nucleotides outside the gene matches: 3. Germline values: CDR1 MNHEY, CDR2 SMNVEV (reference sequence). The CDR3 nucleotides read TGTGCCAGCAGTTTTGCGACAGGGGGCAATCAGCCCCAGCATTTT. Residues: CASSFATGGNQPQHF.

The chain employs TRBV5-1 and TRBJ2-7; D is possibly TRBD2 (6 bases). The CDR3 totals 14 residues. V was clipped by 2 bases and J by 0 bases, with 9 bases between them. CDR1 and CDR2 from the germline V gene are SGHRS and YFSETQ. CDR3 residues: CASSLDGSSYEQYF. CDR3 nucleotides: TGCGCCAGCAGCTTAGACGGGAGCTCCTACGAGCAGTACTTC.

This clone was detected a few times. The J gene is TRBJ1-1, the V gene TRBV7-2; D is undetermined. The V end was cut by 1 base, the J end by 4 bases, with 10 bases between. The CDR3 totals 14 residues. The germline V gene has CDR1 SGHTA and CDR2 FQGNSA. The CDR3 loop reads CASSLGWGATEAFF. CDR3 DNA sequence: TGTGCCAGCAGCTTAGGGTGGGGAGCCACTGAAGCTTTCTTT.

The CDR3 here is CASRTENSYEQYF. CDR3 bases: TGTGCCAGCAGGACAGAGAACTCCTACGAGCAGTACTTC. V usage is TRBV12-3 or TRBV12-4 and J usage is TRBJ2-7, with D possibly TRBD1 on 5 matching bases. The CDR3 loop spans 13 amino acids. Trimming shortened V by 6 bases and J by 0 bases, and 9 bases separated the two germline ends.

The genes are TRBV29-1 and TRBJ1-1; D might be TRBD1 (5 bases). This CDR3 is 13 amino acids long. Germline V gives CDR1 SQVTM, CDR2 ANQGSEA. V gave up 3 bases and J gave up 1 base, with 9 bases separating them. The chain's CDR3 is CSVDHRRNTEAFF. CDR3 nucleotide sequence: TGCAGCGTTGACCACAGGCGGAACACTGAAGCTTTCTTT.

This sequence joins TRBV6-6 and TRBJ2-2, with D perhaps TRBD1 (5 bases). V was pared by 8 bases and J by 0 bases, with 10 bases between. The CDR3 loop spans 14 amino acids. Germline CDR1 is MNHNY and CDR2 is SVGAGI (reference sequence). The CDR3 bases are TGTGCCAGCTGTGACAGCGCGAACACCGGGGAGCTGTTTTTT. Translated, it gives CASCDSANTGELFF.

The V gene is TRBV30, the J gene TRBJ1-1; no reliable D call. This CDR3 spans 12 amino acids. Trimming removed 2 bases at V and 1 base at J, with 5 bases between. Germline-derived CDR1 and CDR2 are GTSNPN and SVGIG (reference sequence). This CDR3 is CAWSPRNTEAFF. The CDR3 DNA reads TGTGCCTGGAGTCCTAGGAACACTGAAGCTTTCTTT. The full variable domain, in which reference TRBV30 and TRBJ1-1 provide the parts outside the CDR3, is SQTIHQWPATLVQPVGSPLSLECTVEGTSNPNLYWYRQAAGRGLQLLFYSVGIGQISSEVPQNLSASRPQDRQFILSSKKLLLSDSGFYLCAWSPRNTEAFFGQGTRLTVV.

This clone appeared a few times. The chain couples TRBV6-6 to TRBJ1-5, with a tentative D call TRBD1 (5 bases). CDR3 size: 15 residues. Looked up from germline, CDR1 is MNHNY and CDR2 is SVGAGI (reference sequence). Trimming took off 2 bases at V and 0 bases at J, with 8 bases between the two ends. The CDR3 DNA sequence: TGTGCCAGCAGTTACACGGGGGTTAGCAATCAGCCCCAGCATTTT. Its translation is CASSYTGVSNQPQHF.

The chain joins TRBV7-8 to TRBJ1-6; TRBD1 aligns across 7 bases. The junction had 2 bases not matched to a gene; V was cut back by 3 bases and J by 6 bases. Germline-derived CDR1 and CDR2 are SGHVS and FQNEAQ. The CDR3 is 14 residues long. The CDR3 region has the DNA TGTGCCAGCAGCTTCGGGACAGTTAATTCACCCCTCCACTTT. This encodes CASSFGTVNSPLHF. Using reference TRBV7-8 and TRBJ1-6 for the parts outside the CDR3, the full variable domain is GAGVSQSPRYKVAKRGQDVALRCDPISGHVSLFWYQQALGQGPEFLTYFQNEAQLDKSGLPSDRFFAERPEGSVSTLKIQRTQQEDSAVYLCASSFGTVNSPLHFGNGTRLTVT.

The chain is built from TRBV5-1 and TRBJ1-5; the D is unclear. CDR1 SGHRS and CDR2 YFSETQ come from the germline V gene. CDR3 size: 13 residues. The V and J ends lost 4 bases and 4 bases respectively, with 9 bases between them. The CDR3 region has the DNA TGCGCCAGCAGCCCGACTTCGAATCAGCCCCAGCATTTT. It specifies CASSPTSNQPQHF. The full variable domain, its missing parts supplied by reference TRBV5-1 and TRBJ1-5, is KAGVTQTPRYLIKTRGQQVTLSCSPISGHRSVSWYQQTPGQGLQFLFEYFSETQRNKGNFPGRFSGRQFSNSRSEMNVSTLELGDSALYLCASSPTSNQPQHFGDGTRLSIL.

The chain carries TRBV10-3 and TRBJ2-5; TRBD1 is a possible D gene (5 bases). The CDR3 loop spans 13 amino acids. Germline loops: CDR1 ENHRY, CDR2 SYGVKD. The V gene lost 2 bases and the J gene lost 1 base, with 5 bases spanning the gap. The CDR3 loop reads CAISETGQETQYF. The CDR3 bases are TGTGCCATCAGTGAGACAGGCCAAGAGACCCAGTACTTC.

The sample holds a few counts of this clone. The chain carries TRBV2 and TRBJ1-1; no clear D. The V end was cut by 7 bases, the J end by 9 bases, with 21 bases between. Germline CDR1 and CDR2: SNHLY and FYNNEI. The CDR3 covers 14 residues. CDR3: CASKFEGPTLKAFF. The CDR3 DNA reads TGTGCCAGCAAGTTCGAGGGTCCGACACTGAAAGCTTTCTTT.

V usage is TRBV19 and J usage is TRBJ1-1; D possibly corresponds to TRBD1 (5 bases). The V gene lost 1 base and the J gene lost 4 bases, with 13 bases spanning the gap. Germline V gene data show CDR1 as LNHDA and CDR2 as SQIVND (reference sequence). The CDR3 length is 15 residues. The CDR3 spells CASSIAPGEGTEAFF. The DNA of the CDR3 is TGTGCCAGTAGTATAGCCCCGGGGGAGGGCACTGAAGCTTTCTTT.

The chain links TRBV7-3 to TRBJ2-3; 7 bases are a match to TRBD2. The V gene end was trimmed by 5 bases and the J gene end by 4 bases; junction bases not matched to a gene: 6. CDR1 and CDR2 from the germline V gene are SGHTA and FQGTGA. The CDR3 contains 14 residues. CDR3 in amino acids: CASSPGLVSDTQYF. The CDR3, as DNA: TGTGCCAGCAGCCCAGGACTAGTATCAGATACGCAGTATTTT.

In this sample, this clone turned up once. J is TRBJ1-2 and V is TRBV7-9; D is unresolved. V was pared by 7 bases and J by 6 bases, with 18 bases between. The length of the CDR3 is 14 residues. Germline V gives CDR1 SEHNR, CDR2 FQNEAQ (reference sequence). The CDR3 DNA reads as TGTGCCAGCACCGGTTCACTGGGAGTTGATGGCTACACCTTC. It specifies CASTGSLGVDGYTF. Looking up the rest from reference TRBV7-9 and TRBJ1-2 gives the full variable domain: DTGVSQNPRHKITKRGQNVTFRCDPISEHNRLYWYRQTLGQGPEFLTYFQNEAQLEKSRLLSDRFSAERPKGSFSTLEIQRTEQGDSAMYLCASTGSLGVDGYTFGSGTRLTVV.

This clone was picked up one time. The genes are TRBV5-1 and TRBJ1-4; 8 positions match TRBD1. This CDR3 spans 16 amino acids. Germline lookup yields CDR1 SGHRS and CDR2 YFSETQ. J gave up 7 bases and V 1 base, and 9 bases lay outside the gene matches. The CDR3 bases are TGCGCCAGCAGCTTGACGCCGGACAGGGCCACTGAAAAACTGTTTTTT. This codes for CASSLTPDRATEKLFF.

For the CDR3, the DNA is TGTGCCAGCAGTTACTCGGGGGACAGGGGCGCATGGGAGCAGTACTTC. Residues: CASSYSGDRGAWEQYF. J is TRBJ2-7 and V is TRBV6-5; 10 nucleotides agree with TRBD1. Germline values: CDR1 MNHEY, CDR2 SVGAGI. V gave up 0 bases and J gave up 7 bases; unmatched junction bases: 9. The CDR3 contains 16 residues.

This clone was recorded once. The chain has TRBV15 and TRBJ1-1; TRBD1 might be the D (6 bases). Germline assignment: CDR1 LNHNV and CDR2 YYDKDF (reference sequence). The V end lost 0 bases, the J end lost 10 bases, and 18 bases lay between the germline ends. CDR3 length: 15 amino acids. The CDR3, as DNA: TGTGCCACCAGCAGAGATTGGGACACGTGGCGAGGAGCTTTCTTT. This translates into CATSRDWDTWRGAFF.

This chain joins TRBV28 and TRBJ2-5, with TRBD2 matching 7 bases. Germline CDR1 MDHEN, CDR2 SYDVKM. V lost 6 bases to trimming and J lost 2 bases; unmatched junction nucleotides: 3. The CDR3 consists of 13 residues. CDR3 coding DNA: TGTGCCAGCAGCATCGGGGGGCAAGAGACCCAGTACTTC. Protein sequence: CASSIGGQETQYF. The full variable domain, in which reference TRBV28 and TRBJ2-5 provide the parts outside the CDR3, is DVKVTQSSRYLVKRTGEKVFLECVQDMDHENMFWYRQDPGLGLRLIYFSYDVKMKEKGDIPEGYSVSREKKERFSLILESASTNQTSMYLCASSIGGQETQYFGPGTRLLVL.